This T cell receptor beta chain was identified during a study of early T cells in non-severe SARS-CoV-2 infection. Study information: Sequencing of unsorted whole blood was done on bulk RNA, leaving chains unpaired.

This clonotype has at least ten counts. This CDR3 has 13 amino acids. Per germline, CDR1 SQVTM and CDR2 ANQGSEA. V was shortened by 0 bases and J by 5 bases, with 10 bases between the two germline ends. Individual cDNA molecules received unique molecular identifiers. TCRdb recomputed calls from the 5' RACE reads with MiXCR, one row per CDR3 protein. The sample shows around 63,000 distinct CDR3 sequences, 10% to 15% of them seen only once. The chain combines TRBV29-1 with TRBJ2-5; tentatively, D is TRBD1 (6 bases). Material for sequencing was whole blood. The receptor's source is an adult who was a healthcare worker with PCR-confirmed SARS-CoV-2 infection or an uninfected control (not recorded which). The CDR3 region has the DNA TGCAGCGTTGAAGATTCAGGGGATGAGACCCAGTACTTC. Its translation is CSVEDSGDETQYF.